This TCR beta chain is from a study of post-analysis software for immune sequencing data. Study-wide background: The study covered relapsing-remitting, secondary progressive and progressive-relapsing courses of multiple sclerosis. Study conclusions and caveats: Strong co-clustering by F measure was evident for samples that had been prepared in the same batch. TRBV5-6, TRBV5-1 and TRBV20-1 were among 4 or 5 TRBV segments more frequent in patients than controls.

Tagging with unique molecular identifiers was a feature of the TCR beta cDNA libraries. Some 500,000 cDNA molecules were obtained per 1 to 10 million input T cells. Each CDR3 protein is one row after TCRdb ran MiXCR on the PCR reads. This table holds about 820,000 distinct CDR3 sequences, about 50% found once. The junction had 11 bases not matched to a gene; V was cut back by 0 bases and J by 10 bases. Germline loops: CDR1 SGHTA, CDR2 FQGTGA. There are 15 residues in the CDR3. Remarks on this clonotype: The target antigen is unknown.

The chain couples TRBV7-3 to TRBJ1-2, with 7 bases identical to TRBD1. The clonotype comes from a girl under 18 with multiple sclerosis. The sequencing sample was made of blood. Here the CDR3 DNA reads TGTGCCAGCAGCTTAACGGGGGACAGAAGGCAATCCTACACCTTC. Amino acids: CASSLTGDRRQSYTF.